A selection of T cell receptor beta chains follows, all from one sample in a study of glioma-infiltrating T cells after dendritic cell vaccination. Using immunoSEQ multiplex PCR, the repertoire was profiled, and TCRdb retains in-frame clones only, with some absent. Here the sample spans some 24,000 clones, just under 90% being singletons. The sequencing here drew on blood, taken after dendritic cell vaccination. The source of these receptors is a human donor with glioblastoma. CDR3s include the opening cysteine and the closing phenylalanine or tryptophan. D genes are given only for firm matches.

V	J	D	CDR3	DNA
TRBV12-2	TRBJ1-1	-	CASRRRGQMNTEAFF	TGTGCAAGTCGCCGACGGGGACAGATGAACACTGAAGCTTTCTTT
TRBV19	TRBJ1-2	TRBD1	CASVGMGAGGIGYGYTF	TGTGCCAGTGTGGGCATGGGGGCAGGGGGCATCGGCTATGGCTACACCTTC
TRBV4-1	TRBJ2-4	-	CASSQGGLVKNIQYF	TGCGCCAGCAGCCAAGGCGGTCTTGTCAAAAACATTCAGTACTTC
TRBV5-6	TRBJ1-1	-	CASSEQSTEAFF	TGTGCCAGCAGCGAACAGTCCACTGAAGCTTTCTTT
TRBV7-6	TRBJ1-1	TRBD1	CASSSWTGSPEAFF	TGTGCCAGCAGCTCATGGACAGGATCTCCTGAAGCTTTCTTT
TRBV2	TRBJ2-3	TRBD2	CASSEVERAGGSDTQYF	TGTGCCAGCAGTGAAGTCGAGCGAGCGGGGGGTTCAGATACGCAGTATTTT
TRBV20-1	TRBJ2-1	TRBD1	CSAGQGPEQFF	TGCAGTGCGGGACAGGGCCCTGAGCAGTTCTTC
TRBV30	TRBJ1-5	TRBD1	CAWSPGQGDQPQHF	TGTGCCTGGAGTCCAGGACAGGGAGATCAGCCCCAGCATTTT
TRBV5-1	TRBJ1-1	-	CASSLGTNRNTEAFF	TGCGCCAGCAGCTTGGGGACTAACAGGAACACTGAAGCTTTCTTT
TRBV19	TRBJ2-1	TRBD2	CASSIGGAGALNEQFF	TGTGCCAGTAGTATAGGAGGGGCGGGAGCGCTCAATGAGCAGTTCTTC